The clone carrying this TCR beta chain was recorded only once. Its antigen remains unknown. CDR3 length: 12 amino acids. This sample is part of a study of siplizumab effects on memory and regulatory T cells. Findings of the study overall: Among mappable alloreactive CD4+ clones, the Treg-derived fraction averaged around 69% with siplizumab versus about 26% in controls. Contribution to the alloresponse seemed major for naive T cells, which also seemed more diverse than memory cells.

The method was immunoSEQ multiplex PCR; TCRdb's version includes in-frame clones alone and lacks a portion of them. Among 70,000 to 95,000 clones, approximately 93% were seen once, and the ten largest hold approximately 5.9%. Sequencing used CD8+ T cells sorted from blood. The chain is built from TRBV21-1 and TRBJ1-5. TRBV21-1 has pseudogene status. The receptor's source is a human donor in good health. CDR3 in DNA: TGTGCCAGCAGCAAAGGTGGGGGTCCCCAGCATTTT. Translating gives CASSKGGGPQHF.